What follows describes a single T cell receptor (beta chain). What it recognizes is unknown. This specimen comes from a study of PD-1 blockade in classical Hodgkin lymphoma. Across the whole study: The nivolumab dose that patients received was 3 mg/kg, given intravenously every 2 weeks. Study results and caveats: Newly diagnosed patients were said to have less baseline TCR diversity than healthy donors did. Underlying causes for the observed repertoire differences were not defined, possibly disease activity or prior therapy.

Relapse was seen in all patients after autologous stem cell transplantation, and brentuximab vedotin exposure was variable. Complete response, partial response or progressive disease was each patient's best response. Data came from immunoSEQ multiplex PCR; TCRdb stores just in-frame clones and leaves some out. The sample has 9,000 to 13,000 clones; about 76% are singletons. This receptor was obtained from a human donor with classical Hodgkin lymphoma. The sample consisted of peripheral blood mononuclear cells (PBMCs), taken at baseline.

The CDR3 reads CASSYLREQFF. CDR3 nucleotides: TGTGCCAGCAGTTACCTCCGTGAGCAGTTCTTC. The V gene is TRBV6-5, the J gene TRBJ2-1; D not certain. The CDR3 contains 11 residues. The germline gives CDR1 MNHEY, CDR2 SVGAGI. V dropped 2 bases and J dropped 9 bases, with 5 bases sitting between them.